This T cell receptor (beta chain) was sequenced for a study of blood T cell repertoires in COVID-19. As for the study in general: Donors in the United States, Italy and Spain gave samples during acute or convalescent COVID-19. PBMCs, B-cell-depleted T cells, or T cells provided the cDNA or gDNA that made up the material.

Trimming left V 5 bases short and J 4 bases short, with 3 bases between. The CDR3 extends over 11 amino acids. Germline-derived CDR1 and CDR2 are SGHRS and YFSETQ. Data came from immunoSEQ multiplex PCR; TCRdb stores just in-frame clones and leaves some out. The sample consists of tens of thousands of clones, roughly 85% of them appearing once. Sequencing was done on a sample of peripheral blood. The clonotype comes from a man at least 80 years old with acute or convalescent COVID-19. The rearrangement joins TRBV5-1 to TRBJ2-2, with no clear D. CDR3 sequence reads: CASRLTGELFF. CDR3 nucleotides: TGCGCCAGCAGACTCACCGGGGAGCTGTTTTTT.